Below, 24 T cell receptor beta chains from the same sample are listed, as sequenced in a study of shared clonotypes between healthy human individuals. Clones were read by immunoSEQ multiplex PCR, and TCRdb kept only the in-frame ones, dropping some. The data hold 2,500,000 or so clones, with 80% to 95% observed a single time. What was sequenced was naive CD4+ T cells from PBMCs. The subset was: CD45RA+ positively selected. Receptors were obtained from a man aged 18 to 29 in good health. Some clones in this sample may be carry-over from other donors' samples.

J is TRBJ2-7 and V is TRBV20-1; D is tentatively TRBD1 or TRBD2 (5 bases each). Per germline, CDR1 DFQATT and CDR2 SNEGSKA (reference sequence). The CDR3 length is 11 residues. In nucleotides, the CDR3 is TGCAGGGGGACGGCAGCCGAGGCGCAGTACTTC. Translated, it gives CRGTAAEAQYF.

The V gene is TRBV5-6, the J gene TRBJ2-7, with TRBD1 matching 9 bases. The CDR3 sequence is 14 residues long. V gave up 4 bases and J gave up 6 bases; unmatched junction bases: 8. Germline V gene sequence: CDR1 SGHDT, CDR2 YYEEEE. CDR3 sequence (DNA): TGTGCCAGCAGCCCATCGGACAGGGGAGGCGAGCAGTACTTC. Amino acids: CASSPSDRGGEQYF.

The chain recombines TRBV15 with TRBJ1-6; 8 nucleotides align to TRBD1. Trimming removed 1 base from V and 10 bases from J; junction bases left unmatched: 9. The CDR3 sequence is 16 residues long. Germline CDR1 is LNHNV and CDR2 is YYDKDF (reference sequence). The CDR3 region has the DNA TGTGCCACCAGCAGAGTAGGGGGACAGGATGGATCACCCCTCCACTTT. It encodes CATSRVGGQDGSPLHF.

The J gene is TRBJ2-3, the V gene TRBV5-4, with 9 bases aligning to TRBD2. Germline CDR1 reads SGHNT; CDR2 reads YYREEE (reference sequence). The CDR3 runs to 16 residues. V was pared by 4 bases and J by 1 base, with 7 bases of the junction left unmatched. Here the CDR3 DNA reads TGTGCCAGCAGCCAGCGGGTAGCGGGAGGCACAGATACGCAGTATTTT. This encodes CASSQRVAGGTDTQYF.

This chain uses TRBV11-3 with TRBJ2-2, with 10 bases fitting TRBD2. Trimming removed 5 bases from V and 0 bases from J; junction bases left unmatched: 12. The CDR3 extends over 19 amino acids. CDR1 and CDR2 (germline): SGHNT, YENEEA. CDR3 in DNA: TGTGCCAGCAGCCCAGCCTGGACTAGCGGAATTTCGAACACCGGGGAGCTGTTTTTT. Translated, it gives CASSPAWTSGISNTGELFF.

CDR3 DNA: TGCGCCAGCAGCTGGGAGGGACAGAACTACGAGCAGTACTTC. This gives the protein CASSWEGQNYEQYF. This chain joins TRBV5-1 and TRBJ2-7; the D call may be TRBD1 or TRBD2 (7 bases each). V shed 3 bases and J shed 3 bases, with 13 bases lying between them. This CDR3 has 14 amino acids. Germline lookup yields CDR1 SGHRS and CDR2 YFSETQ.

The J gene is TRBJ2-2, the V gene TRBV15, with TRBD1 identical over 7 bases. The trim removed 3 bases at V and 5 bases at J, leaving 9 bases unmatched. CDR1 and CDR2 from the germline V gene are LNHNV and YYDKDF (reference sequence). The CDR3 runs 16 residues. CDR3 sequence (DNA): TGTGCCACCAGCAGTCTGAGGGGGCCCCGAACCGGGGAGCTGTTTTTT. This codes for CATSSLRGPRTGELFF.

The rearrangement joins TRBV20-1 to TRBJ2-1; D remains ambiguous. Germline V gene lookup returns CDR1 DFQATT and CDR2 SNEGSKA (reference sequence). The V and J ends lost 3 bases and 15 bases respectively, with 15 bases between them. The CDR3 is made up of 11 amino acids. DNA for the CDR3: TGCAGTGCTAGTGGTCTACAAATAGGGTTCTTC. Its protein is CSASGLQIGFF.

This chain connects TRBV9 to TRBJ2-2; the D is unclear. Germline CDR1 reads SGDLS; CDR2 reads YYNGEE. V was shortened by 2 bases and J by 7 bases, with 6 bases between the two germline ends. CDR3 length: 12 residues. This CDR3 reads CASSVWGGELFF. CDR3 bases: TGTGCCAGCAGCGTCTGGGGCGGGGAGCTGTTTTTT.

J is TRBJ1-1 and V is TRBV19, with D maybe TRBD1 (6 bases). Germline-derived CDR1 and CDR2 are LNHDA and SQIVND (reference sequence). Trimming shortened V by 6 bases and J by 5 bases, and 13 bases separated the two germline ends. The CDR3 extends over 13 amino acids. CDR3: CASRSRGETEAFF. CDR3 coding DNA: TGTGCCAGTAGATCGAGGGGGGAGACTGAAGCTTTCTTT.

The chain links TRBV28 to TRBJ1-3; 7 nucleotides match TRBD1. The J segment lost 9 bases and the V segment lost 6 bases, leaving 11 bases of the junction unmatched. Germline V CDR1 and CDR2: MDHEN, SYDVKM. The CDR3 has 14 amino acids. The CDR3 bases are TGTGCCAGCAGAATGGGGCCCAGGGGGGCCACCATATATTTT. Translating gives CASRMGPRGATIYF.

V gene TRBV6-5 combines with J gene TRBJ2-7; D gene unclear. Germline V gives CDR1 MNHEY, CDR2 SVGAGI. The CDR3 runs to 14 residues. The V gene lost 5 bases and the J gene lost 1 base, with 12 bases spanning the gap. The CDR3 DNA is TGTGCCAGCAGTAGGACCATTTCTTCCTACGAGCAGTACTTC. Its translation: CASSRTISSYEQYF.

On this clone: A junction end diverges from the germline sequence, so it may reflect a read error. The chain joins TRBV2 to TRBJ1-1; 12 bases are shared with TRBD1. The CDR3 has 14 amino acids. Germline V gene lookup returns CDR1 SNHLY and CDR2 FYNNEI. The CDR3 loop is CASRLGQGATGAFF. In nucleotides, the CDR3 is TGTGCCAGCAGATTGGGACAGGGGGCCACTGGAGCTTTCTTT.

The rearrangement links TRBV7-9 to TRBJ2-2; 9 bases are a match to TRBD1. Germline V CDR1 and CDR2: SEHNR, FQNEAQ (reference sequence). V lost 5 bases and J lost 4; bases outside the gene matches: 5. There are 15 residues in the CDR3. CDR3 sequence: CASSRWDRATGELFF. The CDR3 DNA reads TGTGCCAGCAGCCGTTGGGACAGGGCCACCGGGGAGCTGTTTTTT.

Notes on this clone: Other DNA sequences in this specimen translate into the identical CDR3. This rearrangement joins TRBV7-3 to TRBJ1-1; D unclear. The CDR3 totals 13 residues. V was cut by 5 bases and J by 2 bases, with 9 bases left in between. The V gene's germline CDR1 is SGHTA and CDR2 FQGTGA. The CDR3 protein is CASSRQINTEAFF. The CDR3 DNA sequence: TGTGCCAGCAGCCGTCAAATAAACACTGAAGCTTTCTTT.

The CDR3 reads CASSYKAENTEAFF. CDR3 in DNA: TGTGCCAGCAGTTACAAGGCGGAGAACACTGAAGCTTTCTTT. This sequence joins TRBV6-5 and TRBJ1-1; D is ambiguous. CDR1 and CDR2 from the germline V gene are MNHEY and SVGAGI. V lost 2 bases and J lost 1, with 8 bases in between. The CDR3 runs to 14 residues.

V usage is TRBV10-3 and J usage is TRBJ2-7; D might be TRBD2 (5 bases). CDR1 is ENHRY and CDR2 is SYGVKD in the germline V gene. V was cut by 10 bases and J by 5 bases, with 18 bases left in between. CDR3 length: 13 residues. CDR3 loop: CATFSSGVDEQYF. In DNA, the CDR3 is TGTGCCACCTTCTCAAGCGGAGTCGACGAGCAGTACTTC.

The CDR3 DNA reads as TGTGCCAGCATGGGTCCGGGGGGCACTGAAGCTTTCTTT. Translation gives CASMGPGGTEAFF. V gene TRBV2 combines with J gene TRBJ1-1, with a weak D call TRBD1 (5 bases). This CDR3 is 13 amino acids long. Per germline, CDR1 SNHLY and CDR2 FYNNEI. The V gene lost 7 bases and the J gene lost 4 bases, with 13 bases spanning the gap.

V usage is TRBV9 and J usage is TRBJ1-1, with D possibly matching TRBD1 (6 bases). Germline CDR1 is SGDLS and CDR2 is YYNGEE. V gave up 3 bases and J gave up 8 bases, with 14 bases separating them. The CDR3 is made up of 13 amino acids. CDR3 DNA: TGTGCCAGCAGCGGGAGCGGGACATTCGAAGCTTTCTTT. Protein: CASSGSGTFEAFF.

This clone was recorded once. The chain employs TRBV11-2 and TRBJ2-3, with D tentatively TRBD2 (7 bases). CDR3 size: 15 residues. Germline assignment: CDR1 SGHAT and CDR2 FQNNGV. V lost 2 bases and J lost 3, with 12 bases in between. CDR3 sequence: CASSLWGGATDTQYF. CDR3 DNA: TGTGCCAGCAGCTTATGGGGGGGCGCGACAGATACGCAGTATTTT.

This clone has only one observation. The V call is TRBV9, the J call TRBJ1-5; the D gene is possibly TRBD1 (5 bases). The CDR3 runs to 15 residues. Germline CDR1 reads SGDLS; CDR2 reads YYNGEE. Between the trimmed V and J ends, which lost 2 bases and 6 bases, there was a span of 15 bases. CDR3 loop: CASSVGGAQLQPQHF. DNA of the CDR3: TGTGCCAGCAGCGTCGGAGGGGCGCAGCTTCAGCCCCAGCATTTT.

The CDR3 DNA reads TGTGCCAGCAGCTTAGCGGAGGCAAGAGCCCAGCATTTT. Amino acids: CASSLAEARAQHF. This chain joins TRBV7-9 and TRBJ1-5; D gene ambiguous. This CDR3 is 13 amino acids long. Germline assignment: CDR1 SEHNR and CDR2 FQNEAQ (reference sequence). V lost 0 bases, J lost 11 bases, and 11 bases lay in between.

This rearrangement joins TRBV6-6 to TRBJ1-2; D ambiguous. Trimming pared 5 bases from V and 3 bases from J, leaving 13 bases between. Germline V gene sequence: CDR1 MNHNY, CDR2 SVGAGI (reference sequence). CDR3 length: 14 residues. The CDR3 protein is CASSGPSGYYGYTF. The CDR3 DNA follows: TGTGCCAGCAGTGGACCTTCGGGCTACTATGGCTACACCTTC.

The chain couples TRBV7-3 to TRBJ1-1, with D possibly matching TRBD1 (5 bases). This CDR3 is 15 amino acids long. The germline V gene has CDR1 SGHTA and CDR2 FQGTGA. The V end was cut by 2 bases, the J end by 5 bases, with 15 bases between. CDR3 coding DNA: TGTGCCAGCAGCTTACAGGGTCCCTCCGGGACTGAAGCTTTCTTT. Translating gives CASSLQGPSGTEAFF.